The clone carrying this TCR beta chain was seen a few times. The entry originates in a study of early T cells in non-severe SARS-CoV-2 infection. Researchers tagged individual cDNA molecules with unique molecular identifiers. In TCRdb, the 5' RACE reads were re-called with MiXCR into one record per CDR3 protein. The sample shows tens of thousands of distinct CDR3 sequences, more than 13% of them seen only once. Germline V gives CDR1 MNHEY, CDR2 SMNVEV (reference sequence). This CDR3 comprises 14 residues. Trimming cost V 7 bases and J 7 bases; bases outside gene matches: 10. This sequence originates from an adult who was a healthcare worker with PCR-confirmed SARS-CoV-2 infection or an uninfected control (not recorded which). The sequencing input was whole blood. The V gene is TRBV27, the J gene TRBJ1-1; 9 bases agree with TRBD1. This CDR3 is CASTTGGAYNEAFF. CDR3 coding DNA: TGTGCCAGCACTACAGGGGGCGCTTATAATGAAGCTTTCTTT.